This T cell receptor beta chain was documented in a study of OX40 agonist ivuxolimab in advanced cancers. Study information: Subjects had a mean age of roughly 57 years, with a range of 23 to 79; roughly 80% were male.

Whole-study findings and limits: CD4+ and CD8+ T cells in blood underwent clonal expansion by week 6 at 0.1 to 3.0 mg/kg. Among expanded peripheral T cells, antigen specificity went undetermined.

A word on this clone: Its target is not known. Different DNA sequences within this sample yield the same CDR3.

Only in-frame clones appear in the TCRdb table, and some are missing; sequencing was by immunoSEQ multiplex PCR. Here the sample spans roughly 60,000 clones, 70% to 90% being singletons. V dropped 4 bases and J dropped 5 bases, with 14 bases sitting between them. Germline-derived CDR1 and CDR2 are SNHLY and FYNNEI. The CDR3 covers 14 residues. The gene calls are TRBV2 and TRBJ1-1; tentative D call: TRBD1 (5 bases). The receptor was isolated from an adult with an advanced solid tumor such as melanoma, head and neck, liver or kidney cancer. The sample consisted of CD4+ or CD8+ T cells sorted from blood, taken in a trial of the OX40 agonist ivuxolimab. The CDR3 sequence is CASSGQGRGTEAFF. In DNA form, the CDR3 reads TGTGCCAGCAGTGGGCAGGGTCGGGGTACTGAAGCTTTCTTT.